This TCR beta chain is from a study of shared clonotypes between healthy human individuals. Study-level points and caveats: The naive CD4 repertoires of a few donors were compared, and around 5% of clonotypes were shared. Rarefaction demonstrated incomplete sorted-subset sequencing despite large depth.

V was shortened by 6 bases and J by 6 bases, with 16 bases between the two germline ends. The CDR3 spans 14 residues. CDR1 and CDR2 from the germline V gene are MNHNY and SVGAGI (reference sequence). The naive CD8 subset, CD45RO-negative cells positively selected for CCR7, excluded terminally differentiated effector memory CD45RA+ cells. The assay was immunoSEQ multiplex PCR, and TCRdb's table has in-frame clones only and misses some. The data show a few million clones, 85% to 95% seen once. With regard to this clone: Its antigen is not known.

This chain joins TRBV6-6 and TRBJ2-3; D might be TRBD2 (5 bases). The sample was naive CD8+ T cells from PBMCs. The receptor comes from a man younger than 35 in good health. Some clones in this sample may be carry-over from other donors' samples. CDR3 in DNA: TGTGCCAGCAGGACTAACCCTAGGGCGGATACGCAGTATTTT. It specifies CASRTNPRADTQYF.